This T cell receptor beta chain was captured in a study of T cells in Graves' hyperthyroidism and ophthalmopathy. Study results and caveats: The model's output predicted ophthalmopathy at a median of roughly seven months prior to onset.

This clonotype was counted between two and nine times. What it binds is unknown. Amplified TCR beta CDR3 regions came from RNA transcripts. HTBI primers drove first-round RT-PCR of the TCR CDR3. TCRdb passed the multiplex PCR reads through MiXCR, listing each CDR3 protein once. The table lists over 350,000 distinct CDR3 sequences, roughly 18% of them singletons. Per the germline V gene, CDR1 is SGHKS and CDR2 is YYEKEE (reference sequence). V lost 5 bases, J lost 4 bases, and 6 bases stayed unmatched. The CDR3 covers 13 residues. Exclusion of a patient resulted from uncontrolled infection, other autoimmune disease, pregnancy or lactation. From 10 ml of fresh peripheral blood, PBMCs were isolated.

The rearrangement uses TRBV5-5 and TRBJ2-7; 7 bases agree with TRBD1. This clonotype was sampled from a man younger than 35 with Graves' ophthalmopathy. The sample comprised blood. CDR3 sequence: CASRRGRRYEQYF. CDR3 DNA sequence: TGTGCCAGCAGAAGGGGGCGGAGGTACGAGCAGTACTTC.